A selection of T cell receptor beta chains follows, all from one sample in a study of cytomegalovirus exposure and HLA in healthy donors. Using immunoSEQ multiplex PCR, the repertoire was profiled, and TCRdb retains in-frame clones only, with some absent. The table lists 75,000 to 95,000 clones, around three fifths of them singletons, with around 4% in the top ten. Source material: PBMCs. The receptors were gathered from a young man in good health and CMV-seronegative. The CDR3 runs from the conserved cysteine through the conserved F or W. A D gene is named only where the DNA matches it firmly. Expanded clones get a size class; other rows say once, few or many, or leave the size out.

12	TRBJ2-7	TRBV6-6	few	NA	TGTGCCAGCAGTTACCGTGACATCGAGCAGTACTTC	CASSYRDIEQYF
12	TRBJ1-1	TRBV7-9	NA	NA	TGTGCCAGCAGCCGCGACAGAATTGAAGCTTTCTTT	CASSRDRIEAFF
16	TRBJ1-5	TRBV7-6	NA	NA	TGTGCCAGCAGCTTATTGAGCGGACAGAGCAATCAGCCCCAGCATTTT	CASSLLSGQSNQPQHF
12	TRBJ2-5	TRBV19	NA	NA	TGTGCCAGTAGCCGCCGGGGAGGGACCCAGTACTTC	CASSRRGGTQYF
13	TRBJ2-1	TRBV7-2	once	NA	TGTGCCAGCAGCCAAACATCTTACAATGAGCAGTTCTTC	CASSQTSYNEQFF
13	TRBJ2-1	TRBV18	NA	NA	TGTGCCAGCTCATCGGGTCTATACAATGAGCAGTTCTTC	CASSSGLYNEQFF
14	TRBJ1-6	TRBV5-1	NA	NA	TGCGCCAGCAGAGGTGCCACGGGGGGTTCACCCCTCCACTTT	CASRGATGGSPLHF
17	TRBJ2-7	TRBV5-1	NA	TRBD2	TGCGCCAGCAGCTACCGGGACACCCTAGCGGGATCCTACGAGCAGTACTTC	CASSYRDTLAGSYEQYF
15	TRBJ2-1	TRBV19	NA	TRBD2	TGTGCCAGTAGGATACTAGCGGGGACTCACAATGAGCAGTTCTTC	CASRILAGTHNEQFF
13	TRBJ2-1	TRBV29-1	NA	TRBD2	TGCAGCGCTGGAAGGGGAGGGTACAATGAGCAGTTCTTC	CSAGRGGYNEQFF
12	TRBJ2-7	TRBV7-2	NA	NA	TGTGCCAGCAGCTTCGGAGCACTGGCACTATTCTTC	CASSFGALALFF
11	TRBJ2-5	TRBV20-1	few	NA	TGCAGTGCTAGAGTCGGAGAGACCCAGTACTTC	CSARVGETQYF
12	TRBJ2-7	TRBV6-5	once	NA	TGTGCTAGCAGAAACAGGGAACGCGAGCAGTACTTC	CASRNREREQYF
15	TRBJ2-7	TRBV18	NA	TRBD2	TGTGCCAGCTTCGGTCTAGCGGGTTACTCCTACGAGCAGTACTTC	CASFGLAGYSYEQYF
15	TRBJ2-7	TRBV6-1	NA	NA	TGTGCCAGCAGTGAAAACCCAGGGGGGAGCTACGAGCAGTACTTC	CASSENPGGSYEQYF
14	TRBJ2-1	TRBV7-9	few	TRBD1	TGTGCCAGCAGCTGGGGGACAGGGGGTAATGAGCAGTTCTTC	CASSWGTGGNEQFF